This T cell receptor (beta chain) emerged from a study of T cells after yellow fever vaccination. Study-wide findings and caveats: Clones that expanded after primary vaccination mostly reappeared after the booster (just over 95% CD4, about 89% CD8).

The germline gives CDR1 LGHNA, CDR2 YNFKEQ. Deletions cut 0 bases from V and 4 bases from J, with 12 bases between. The CDR3 is made up of 16 amino acids. TCRdb re-derived calls from the 5' RACE reads in MiXCR, one entry per CDR3 protein. The table has under 95,000 distinct CDR3 sequences, around 7.9% seen once. This clonotype has a count of ten or more. Its antigen is still unknown. Here the sequenced sample was CD8+ T cells sorted from PBMCs, taken approximately 11 days after the first yellow fever vaccination. The receptor was isolated from a man aged 18 to 29 who received the YFV17D yellow fever vaccine. This rearrangement joins TRBV4-2 to TRBJ1-4; TRBD1 might be the D (5 bases). The CDR3 protein is CASSQDPGLFNEKLFF. The CDR3 nucleotides read TGTGCCAGCAGCCAAGATCCGGGACTGTTTAATGAAAAACTGTTTTTT.